Sequencing of this T cell receptor (beta chain) was carried out in a study of shared clonotypes between healthy human individuals. Study-wide results and caveats: Researchers found naive subsets generally carried larger estimated richness than memory subsets. Blood alone was sampled, and tissue repertoires likely differ.

The data were produced by immunoSEQ multiplex PCR, yet TCRdb's version contains in-frame clones alone and is incomplete. In the table there are 1.4 million or so clones, 98% of which are singletons. CDR3 size: 16 residues. Per germline, CDR1 MNHEY and CDR2 SMNVEV (reference sequence). Trimming took off 7 bases at V and 7 bases at J, with 26 bases between the two ends. To note about this clone: Its antigen is not known.

This sequence was found in a man aged 25 to 45 in good health. Sequencing used naive CD4+ T cells sorted from blood. Subset defined: CD45RA+ positively selected. The V gene is TRBV27, the J gene TRBJ2-7; D may correspond to TRBD1 or TRBD2 (5 bases each). CDR3 protein: CASTPRAPGDRREQYF. The CDR3 DNA is TGTGCCAGCACCCCGCGGGCCCCCGGGGACCGCCGTGAGCAGTACTTC.